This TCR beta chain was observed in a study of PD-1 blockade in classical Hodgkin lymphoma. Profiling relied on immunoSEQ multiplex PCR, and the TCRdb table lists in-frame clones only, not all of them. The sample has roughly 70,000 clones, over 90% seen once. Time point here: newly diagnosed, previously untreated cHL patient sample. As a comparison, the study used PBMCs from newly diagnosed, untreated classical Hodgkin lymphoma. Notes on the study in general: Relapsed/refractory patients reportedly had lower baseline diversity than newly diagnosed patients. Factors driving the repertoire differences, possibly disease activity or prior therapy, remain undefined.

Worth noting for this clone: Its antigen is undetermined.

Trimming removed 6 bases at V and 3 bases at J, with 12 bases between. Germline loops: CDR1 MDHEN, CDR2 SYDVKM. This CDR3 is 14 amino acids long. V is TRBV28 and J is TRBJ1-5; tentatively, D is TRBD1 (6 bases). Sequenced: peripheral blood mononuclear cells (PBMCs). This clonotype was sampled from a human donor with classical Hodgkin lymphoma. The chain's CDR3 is CASSPQGSNQPQHF. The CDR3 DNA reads TGTGCCAGCAGCCCCCAGGGGTCCAATCAGCCCCAGCATTTT.